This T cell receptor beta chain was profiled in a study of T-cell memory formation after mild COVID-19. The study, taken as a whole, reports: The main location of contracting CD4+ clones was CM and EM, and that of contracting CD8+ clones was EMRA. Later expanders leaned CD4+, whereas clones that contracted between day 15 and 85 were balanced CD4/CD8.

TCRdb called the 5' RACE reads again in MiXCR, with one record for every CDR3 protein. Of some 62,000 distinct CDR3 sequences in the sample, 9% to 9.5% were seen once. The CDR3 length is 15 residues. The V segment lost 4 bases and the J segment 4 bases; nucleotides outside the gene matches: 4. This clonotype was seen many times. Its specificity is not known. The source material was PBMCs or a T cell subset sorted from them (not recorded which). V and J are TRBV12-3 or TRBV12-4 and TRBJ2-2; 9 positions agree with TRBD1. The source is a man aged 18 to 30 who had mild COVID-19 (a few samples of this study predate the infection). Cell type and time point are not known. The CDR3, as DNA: TGTGCCAGCAGTTCCCGGGACAGGGTCACCGGGGAGCTGTTTTTT. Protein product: CASSSRDRVTGELFF.